The entry that follows covers one T cell receptor (beta chain) sequence. Its antigen is not identified. The record originates from a study of cytomegalovirus exposure and HLA in healthy donors. Whole-study findings and limits: Overall, approximately 150 TCR beta chains were annotated as cytomegalovirus-associated. Most TCR sequences showed up rarely, but some public TCRs showed up in many donors. In vitro data verified a few CMV-associated chains as specific for CMV antigens.

Germline V lookup: CDR1 SGHTA, CDR2 FQGNSA. The CDR3 length is 14 residues. J was trimmed by 5 bases and V by 5 bases; bases with no gene match: 8. Profiling relied on immunoSEQ multiplex PCR, and the TCRdb table lists in-frame clones only, not all of them. The data show more than 110,000 clones, around 85% seen once. The chain is built from TRBV7-2 and TRBJ2-5, with TRBD1 matching 7 bases. The source material was PBMCs. This TCR derives from a man aged 18 to 30 in good health and CMV-seronegative. The CDR3 DNA is TGTGCCAGCAGCCATCGAGGGGGCGCGGAGACCCAGTACTTC. This codes for CASSHRGGAETQYF.